A selection of T cell receptor beta chains follows, all from one sample in a study of vaccination and CD4 T cells after COVID-19. Antigens for these TCRs are unknown. TCRdb independently ran MiXCR on the PCR reads; one entry per CDR3 protein. The sample consists of roughly 16,000 distinct CDR3 sequences, less than 30% of them appearing once. Sequencing was performed on cultured CD4+ T cells from blood. All receptors derive from a human donor with COVID-19. Each CDR3 is given with its conserved first and last residue. Each record gives: CDR3 DNA, CDR3 protein, J gene, clone size, D gene, V gene. D genes are given only for firm matches. Size is stated for part of the rows, as once, few or many counts, or as a class when the clone is expanded.

TGTGCCAGCAGTACCCCGGGACTAGCGGGGGGGCCAGATACGCAGTATTTT | CASSTPGLAGGPDTQYF | TRBJ2-3 | few | TRBD2 | TRBV27
TGTGCCAGCAGTTTTGGGGGGAACTATGGCTACACCTTC | CASSFGGNYGYTF | TRBJ1-2 | few | . | TRBV27
TGCGCCAGCAGCCAAGATTACGGGCGTCTTAGCAATCAGCCCCAGCATTTT | CASSQDYGRLSNQPQHF | TRBJ1-5 | few | . | TRBV4-3
TGTGCCAGCAGTTTCGAGATATGTGGCTACACCTTC | CASSFEICGYTF | TRBJ1-2 | . | . | TRBV28
TGTGCCAGCAGCGTAGGTCTAGCGGGCTCCTACGAGCAGTACTTC | CASSVGLAGSYEQYF | TRBJ2-7 | . | TRBD2 | TRBV9
TGTGCCAGCAGCCCCGACCGGTTTGTAGGCTACACCTTC | CASSPDRFVGYTF | TRBJ1-2 | . | . | TRBV11-2
TGCAGTGCTGCACGCTTGGGCGGGGGGGCAAATGAGCAGTTCTTC | CSAARLGGGANEQFF | TRBJ2-1 | few | TRBD2 | TRBV20-1
TGTGCCAGCAGCTTTTTGGGGACACTCTACAATGAGCAGTTCTTC | CASSFLGTLYNEQFF | TRBJ2-1 | few | . | TRBV11-3
TGTGCCAGTAGTATCCTCCGGGCAGGGGGCACAGAGACCCAGTACTTC | CASSILRAGGTETQYF | TRBJ2-5 | . | TRBD1 | TRBV19
TGTGCCAGCAGCGTGAGTCAGGGACTCGGGACCCAGTACTTC | CASSVSQGLGTQYF | TRBJ2-5 | . | . | TRBV9
TGTGCCAGCAGTCCTTCTGGCCAAGAGACCCAGTACTTC | CASSPSGQETQYF | TRBJ2-5 | . | . | TRBV2
TGTGCCAGCAGCCCCCGAGGGGGGGCCTTCACTGAAGCTTTCTTT | CASSPRGGAFTEAFF | TRBJ1-1 | few | . | TRBV7-9
TGTGCCAGCAGTTCCAGGAGGGAAAAACTGTTTTTT | CASSSRREKLFF | TRBJ1-4 | few | . | TRBV6-5
TGTGCCAGCCTAAGGACAGGGGCTAACTATGGCTACACCTTC | CASLRTGANYGYTF | TRBJ1-2 | few | TRBD1 | TRBV6-2/TRBV6-3
TGTGCCAGCAGTTTATCCCGACAGGGTACCTACGAGCAGTACTTC | CASSLSRQGTYEQYF | TRBJ2-7 | few | TRBD1 | TRBV27
TGTGCCAGCAAACCGGACAGGGTGGTCAATGAGCAGTTCTTC | CASKPDRVVNEQFF | TRBJ2-1 | . | TRBD1 | TRBV27
TGTGCCAGCAGTGGGGTCTTGGCGGGGGAATCACCCCTCCACTTT | CASSGVLAGESPLHF | TRBJ1-6 | few | . | TRBV25-1
TGTGCCAGCAGTTTACGGCGACTAGCGGGGGTCTCCTACAATGAGCAGTTCTTC | CASSLRRLAGVSYNEQFF | TRBJ2-1 | . | TRBD2 | TRBV27
TGTGCCAGCAGCCTCGCCCGGTATAATTCACCCCTCCACTTT | CASSLARYNSPLHF | TRBJ1-6 | medium-sized | . | TRBV7-8
TGTGCTAGTGGTTCCGGACAGAAAGGAAACACTGAAGCTTTCTTT | CASGSGQKGNTEAFF | TRBJ1-1 | . | . | TRBV12-5
TGTGCCAGTAGTAAGTCAGGAGGGACTGAAGCTTTCTTT | CASSKSGGTEAFF | TRBJ1-1 | . | . | TRBV19
TGTGCCAGCATGAAGACTAGCGGGGGGCCCCCGAGGGAGCTGTTTTTT | CASMKTSGGPPRELFF | TRBJ2-2 | . | TRBD2 | TRBV14
TGTGCCAGCAGTACCGGGGCCGGCTCTGGGGCCAACGTCCTGACTTTC | CASSTGAGSGANVLTF | TRBJ2-6 | . | . | TRBV6-1
TGCAGTGCTTCGACGACAGGGGTCTATAATTCACCCCTCCACTTT | CSASTTGVYNSPLHF | TRBJ1-6 | few | TRBD1 | TRBV20-1
TGTGCCAGCAGTTTATGGGGGCAGGACACTGAAGCTTTCTTT | CASSLWGQDTEAFF | TRBJ1-1 | few | . | TRBV28
TGTGCCAGCAGCGTGAGCATAAACACTGAAGCTTTCTTT | CASSVSINTEAFF | TRBJ1-1 | few | . | TRBV6-4
TGTGCCAGCAGTTCCGGGCCCAGCACAGATACGCAGTATTTT | CASSSGPSTDTQYF | TRBJ2-3 | . | . | TRBV7-6
TGCAGTGCTCTGGGGAGACAAAACACTGAAGCTTTCTTT | CSALGRQNTEAFF | TRBJ1-1 | few | . | TRBV20-1
TGTGCCAGCAGGGCAGGGGGCATGAATAATTCACCCCTCCACTTT | CASRAGGMNNSPLHF | TRBJ1-6 | few | TRBD1 | TRBV9
TGTGCCACCAGGAGCGGGGGGGACTCCAGTGAGCAGTTCTTC | CATRSGGDSSEQFF | TRBJ2-1 | . | TRBD2 | TRBV24-1
TGTGCCAGCTCACCACGGGACAGGGTGGGGAATGAGCAGTTCTTC | CASSPRDRVGNEQFF | TRBJ2-1 | . | TRBD1 | TRBV18
TGCAGTGCCCAGTGGGCGGGGGCCCAAGAGACCCAGTACTTC | CSAQWAGAQETQYF | TRBJ2-5 | few | . | TRBV20-1
TGTGCCAGCAGTGAGAGAGGCAGGGGCGAATCACCCCTCCACTTT | CASSERGRGESPLHF | TRBJ1-6 | few | . | TRBV6-1
TGTGCCAGCAGTTTTCTCTTGGACAGGGTTGTCTTC | CASSFLLDRVVF | TRBJ2-1 | . | TRBD1 | TRBV27
TGCAGTGCTAGTCGACAGGCGGGGGATACGCAGTATTTT | CSASRQAGDTQYF | TRBJ2-3 | few | . | TRBV20-1
TGTGCCAGCAGTGACTCCGGGGGCTATGGCTACACCTTC | CASSDSGGYGYTF | TRBJ1-2 | few | . | TRBV6-4
TGTGCCAGCAAACGCTCAGGGATAATCACTGAAGCTTTCTTT | CASKRSGIITEAFF | TRBJ1-1 | medium-sized | . | TRBV27